These 6 T cell receptor beta chains share one sample of origin, sequenced in a study of T-cell memory formation after mild COVID-19. TCRdb re-called the 5' RACE reads with MiXCR, one entry per CDR3 protein. This sample has roughly 620,000 distinct CDR3 sequences, with more than 15% found just once. What was sequenced was PBMCs or a T cell subset sorted from them (not recorded which). Every receptor here comes from an adult woman who had mild COVID-19 (a few samples of this study predate the infection). Cell type and time point are not known.

V is TRBV3-1 and J is TRBJ2-1; D uncertain. Germline assignment: CDR1 LGHDT and CDR2 YNNKEL (reference sequence). The CDR3 sequence is 15 residues long. Trimming removed 4 bases at V and 0 bases at J, with 10 bases between. CDR3 DNA sequence: TGTGCCAGCAGCCCCGGCCCCCTCTCCTACAATGAGCAGTTCTTC. It encodes CASSPGPLSYNEQFF.

This clonotype was detected only a few times. The junction shows a germline mismatch at one end, possibly a read error. This sequence joins TRBV7-9 and TRBJ2-2; D may correspond to TRBD1 or TRBD2 (6 bases each). The CDR3 spans 15 residues. The germline CDR1 and CDR2 sequences are SEHNR and FQNEAQ (reference sequence). The CDR3 reads CASSWPRGLAGGLFF. The CDR3 region has the DNA TGTGCCAGCAGCTGGCCCAGGGGCCTGGCCGGGGGGCTGTTTTTT.

This clonotype was detected only a few times. This sequence joins TRBV13 and TRBJ2-3, with 10 nucleotides matching TRBD1. The CDR3 length is 16 residues. V was clipped by 5 bases and J by 2 bases; unmatched bases: 7. Germline V lookup: CDR1 PRHDT, CDR2 FYEKMQ (reference sequence). For the CDR3, the DNA is TGTGCCAGCAGCCGACGGGACAGGGGTTACACAGATACGCAGTATTTT. This encodes CASSRRDRGYTDTQYF.

This chain uses TRBV12-3 or TRBV12-4 with TRBJ2-7, with D perhaps TRBD1 or TRBD2 (5 bases each). The CDR3 covers 18 residues. Deletions cut 5 bases from V and 1 base from J, with 24 bases between. The CDR3 DNA is TGTGCCAGCAGTCATGGGGGTTTAGGCGGGTTCCAATCCTACGAGCAGTACTTC. Encoded protein: CASSHGGLGGFQSYEQYF.

In this sample, this clonotype turned up a few times. The chain links TRBV7-9 to TRBJ2-5; possible D gene TRBD2, 5 bases. This CDR3 is built from 13 residues. Germline lookup yields CDR1 SEHNR and CDR2 FQNEAQ (reference sequence). V was pared by 5 bases and J by 9 bases, with 16 bases between. CDR3 sequence: CASSARTGIAQYF. CDR3 nucleotide sequence: TGTGCCAGCAGCGCCCGAACGGGAATCGCCCAGTACTTC.

This clonotype was observed many times. The J gene is TRBJ1-5, the V gene TRBV6-6; 7 bases agree with TRBD1. The CDR3 length is 14 residues. The ends lost 10 bases at V and 8 bases at J; junction bases unmatched: 14. Germline V gene sequence: CDR1 MNHNY, CDR2 SVGAGI (reference sequence). CDR3 sequence reads: CATGGGRSFEPQHF. The CDR3 DNA is TGTGCCACAGGGGGAGGCAGATCCTTTGAGCCCCAGCATTTT.